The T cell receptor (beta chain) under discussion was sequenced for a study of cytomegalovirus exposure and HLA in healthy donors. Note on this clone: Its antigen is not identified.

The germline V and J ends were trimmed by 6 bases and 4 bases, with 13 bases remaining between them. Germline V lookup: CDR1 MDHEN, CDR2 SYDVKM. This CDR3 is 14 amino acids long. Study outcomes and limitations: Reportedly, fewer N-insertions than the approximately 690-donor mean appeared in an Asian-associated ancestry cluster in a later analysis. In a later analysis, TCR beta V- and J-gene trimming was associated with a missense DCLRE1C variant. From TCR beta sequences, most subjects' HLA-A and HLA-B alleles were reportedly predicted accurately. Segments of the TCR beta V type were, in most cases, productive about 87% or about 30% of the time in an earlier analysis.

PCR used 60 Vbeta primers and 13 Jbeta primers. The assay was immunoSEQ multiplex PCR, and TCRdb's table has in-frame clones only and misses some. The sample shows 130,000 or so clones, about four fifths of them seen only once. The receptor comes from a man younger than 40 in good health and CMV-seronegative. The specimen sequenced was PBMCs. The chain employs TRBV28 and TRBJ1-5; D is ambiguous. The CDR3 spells CASRPTPLNQPQHF. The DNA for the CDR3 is TGTGCCAGCAGGCCAACTCCATTGAATCAGCCCCAGCATTTT.